This entry concerns a single T cell receptor (beta chain). The PCR made use of 60 Vbeta and 13 Jbeta primers. This table comes from immunoSEQ multiplex PCR, and its TCRdb copy is limited to in-frame clones, with some not included. The sample has about 160,000 clones; around 76% are singletons. This sample is part of a study of cytomegalovirus exposure and HLA in healthy donors. CDR1 SGHTA and CDR2 FQGTGA come from the germline V gene. This CDR3 is built from 15 residues. V gene TRBV7-3 combines with J gene TRBJ2-5, with 8 nucleotides matching TRBD1. The assigned J gene may be wrong: the sequence end matches TRBJ2-7 better. The sample was PBMCs. This TCR was recovered from a man aged 35 to 55 in good health and CMV-seronegative. The CDR3 DNA reads as TGTGCCAGCAGCTCAGACAGGGGTGAGAACTACGAGCAGTACTTC. Protein product: CASSSDRGENYEQYF.